The 30 T cell receptor beta chains in this list originate from one sample, sequenced in a study of identical twins. TCRdb used MiXCR to reprocess the 5' RACE reads, holding one entry per CDR3 protein. The sample yields some 1,700,000 distinct CDR3 sequences, around 33% seen once. Material for sequencing was cord blood. Every receptor here comes from a newborn girl in good health.

The chain employs TRBV20-1 and TRBJ1-5; possible D gene TRBD1, 5 bases. The V gene's germline CDR1 is DFQATT and CDR2 SNEGSKA (reference sequence). The CDR3 covers 14 residues. V was pared by 1 base and J by 2 bases, with 9 bases between. The CDR3 DNA follows: TGCAGTGCTAGAGGGGGGTTCGGCAATCAGCCCCAGCATTTT. It is translated as CSARGGFGNQPQHF.

V is TRBV5-1 and J is TRBJ2-2; D gene uncertain. V was clipped by 4 bases and J by 8 bases, with 15 bases between them. Germline-derived CDR1 and CDR2 are SGHRS and YFSETQ. This CDR3 comprises 14 residues. The CDR3 sequence is CASSRDPYAGELFF. The CDR3 DNA reads as TGCGCCAGCAGCCGCGACCCGTATGCGGGGGAGCTGTTTTTT.

J is TRBJ2-7 and V is TRBV20-1, with 8 bases fitting TRBD1. V shed 1 base and J 5 bases; nucleotides not matched to a gene: 7. This CDR3 is 14 amino acids long. In germline, CDR1 is DFQATT, CDR2 SNEGSKA (reference sequence). This CDR3 reads CSARGLTGAHEQYF. The CDR3 bases are TGCAGTGCTAGAGGTCTGACAGGGGCACACGAGCAGTACTTC.

This clonotype was detected once. The V call is TRBV20-1, the J call TRBJ1-5; D unclear. The CDR3 loop spans 16 amino acids. Looked up from germline, CDR1 is DFQATT and CDR2 is SNEGSKA (reference sequence). Trimming took off 8 bases at V and 0 bases at J, with 20 bases between the two ends. In nucleotides, the CDR3 is TGCAGTACCTCCTGGATAGGGAGCTATAGCAATCAGCCCCAGCATTTT. This sequence encodes CSTSWIGSYSNQPQHF.

This clonotype was seen a few times. This chain uses TRBV28 with TRBJ1-5, with D perhaps matching TRBD1 (5 bases). Germline V gene data show CDR1 as MDHEN and CDR2 as SYDVKM. Trimming cost V 2 bases and J 11 bases, with 10 bases left between them. This CDR3 contains 12 residues. CDR3 region: CASSLRETAQHF. In nucleotides, the CDR3 is TGTGCCAGCAGTTTAAGGGAGACAGCCCAGCATTTT. Variable domain in full (rest from reference TRBV28 and TRBJ1-5): DVKVTQSSRYLVKRTGEKVFLECVQDMDHENMFWYRQDPGLGLRLIYFSYDVKMKEKGDIPEGYSVSREKKERFSLILESASTNQTSMYLCASSLRETAQHFGDGTRLSIL.

J is TRBJ1-5 and V is TRBV6-5; possibly TRBD1 for D (5 bases). Germline-derived CDR1 and CDR2 are MNHEY and SVGAGI. The CDR3 has 16 residues. V lost 6 bases and J 3 bases, leaving 18 bases between the germline ends. The DNA of the CDR3 is TGTGCCAGCAGACTTCGCCGGGGCCCTAACAATCAGCCCCAGCATTTT. Its translation: CASRLRRGPNNQPQHF.

This clonotype occurred many times. The chain links TRBV12-3 or TRBV12-4 to TRBJ2-7, with D hard to call. V lost 3 bases to trimming and J lost 3 bases, with 15 bases between them. This CDR3 spans 15 amino acids. This chain's CDR3 is CASSFRAQPRYEQYF. The CDR3 region has the DNA TGTGCCAGCAGTTTCCGGGCGCAACCTCGCTACGAGCAGTACTTC.

The rearrangement joins TRBV24-1 to TRBJ2-1, with 11 bases lining up with TRBD2. Per germline, CDR1 KGHDR and CDR2 SFDVKD. The CDR3 is 16 residues long. Germline trimming cut 1 base from V and 6 bases from J; bases unmatched to any gene: 4. The CDR3 is CATSDFSGRGSNEQFF. The CDR3 nucleotides are TGTGCCACCAGTGATTTTAGCGGGAGGGGCTCCAATGAGCAGTTCTTC.

The V gene is TRBV3-1, the J gene TRBJ2-1; 10 nucleotides match TRBD2. The germline V gene has CDR1 LGHDT and CDR2 YNNKEL (reference sequence). Trimming took 4 bases from V and 3 from J; bases not matched to a gene: 9. This CDR3 comprises 17 residues. The CDR3 bases are TGTGCCAGCAGCCCTCGAATTACTAGCGGGGACTACAATGAGCAGTTCTTC. The encoded protein is CASSPRITSGDYNEQFF.

The V and J genes are TRBV6-6 and TRBJ2-1; TRBD2 aligns across 8 bases. The CDR3 covers 14 residues. V was pared by 10 bases and J by 0 bases, with 5 bases of the junction left unmatched. The germline CDR1 and CDR2 sequences are MNHNY and SVGAGI (reference sequence). CDR3 coding DNA: TGTGCCACAGAGCGGGAGAACTCCTACAATGAGCAGTTCTTC. Protein product: CATERENSYNEQFF.

This chain joins TRBV20-1 and TRBJ1-1, with 8 bases fitting TRBD1. The germline V gene has CDR1 DFQATT and CDR2 SNEGSKA (reference sequence). The CDR3 spans 14 residues. CDR3 sequence: CSGSKDRVHTEAFF. CDR3 bases: TGCAGCGGGTCCAAGGACAGGGTCCACACTGAAGCTTTCTTT.

This clonotype appeared a few times. The rearrangement links TRBV20-1 to TRBJ1-4; 8 bases line up with TRBD1. The CDR3 has 13 amino acids. The germline V gene has CDR1 DFQATT and CDR2 SNEGSKA (reference sequence). V was pared by 3 bases and J by 7 bases, with 4 bases of the junction left unmatched. The CDR3 DNA reads as TGCAGTGCTAGGGGGACAGGACCTGAAAAACTGTTTTTT. Translated, it gives CSARGTGPEKLFF.

This chain joins TRBV5-1 and TRBJ2-7, with 10 bases identical to TRBD2. Germline V gives CDR1 SGHRS, CDR2 YFSETQ. CDR3 length equals 17 residues. Unmatched junction bases numbered 6, after V lost 0 bases and J lost 0 bases. CDR3 sequence (DNA): TGCGCCAGCAGCTTGGCGTTCCTAGCGGGAGCCTCCTACGAGCAGTACTTC. As protein: CASSLAFLAGASYEQYF.

This clonotype appeared many times. The chain links TRBV28 to TRBJ2-7; TRBD1 aligns across 7 bases. After removal of 5 bases from V and 1 base from J, the junction contained 8 bases not matched to a gene. Germline values: CDR1 MDHEN, CDR2 SYDVKM. This CDR3 is built from 15 residues. The CDR3 loop is CASSLTGSRSYEQYF. As DNA, the CDR3 is TGTGCCAGCAGTCTGACAGGGTCTAGGTCCTACGAGCAGTACTTC.

This clonotype was counted a few times. V is TRBV28 and J is TRBJ2-1, with no clear D. Gene TRBJ2-7 matches the end of the DNA better, so the J call may be wrong. The length of the CDR3 is 15 residues. CDR1 and CDR2 from the germline V gene are MDHEN and SYDVKM. The CDR3 sequence: CASSFISERYNEQYF. The CDR3 DNA is TGTGCCAGCAGTTTTATAAGCGAGAGGTACAATGAGCAGTACTTC.

This chain links TRBV12-3 or TRBV12-4 with TRBJ1-1; 10 bases match TRBD1. V was pared by 5 bases and J by 6 bases, with 9 bases of the junction left unmatched. The CDR3 sequence is 15 residues long. CDR3 in DNA: TGTGCCAGCAGTCCAGGGACAGGGGCGTTGGCTGAAGCTTTCTTT. It codes for CASSPGTGALAEAFF.

CDR3 DNA sequence: TGCGCCAGCAGCTTGGAAGGGACAGGGATGAACACTGAAGCTTTCTTT. It encodes CASSLEGTGMNTEAFF. The chain carries TRBV5-1 and TRBJ1-1, with 9 positions matching TRBD1. Germline V CDR1 and CDR2: SGHRS, YFSETQ. V shed 0 bases, J shed 0 bases, and the junction held 3 bases outside the gene matches. The CDR3 is 16 amino acids.

The genes are TRBV21-1 and TRBJ2-3; no DNA check was done on the table's D call, TRBD1. TRBV21-1 is classified as a pseudogene. This CDR3 spans 16 amino acids. This CDR3 is CASSKQRDRHTDTQYF. CDR3 DNA sequence: TGTGCCAGCAGCAAACAACGGGACAGGCACACAGATACGCAGTATTTT.

The chain carries TRBV7-2 and TRBJ2-1, with D perhaps matching TRBD1 (6 bases). Trimming stripped 6 bases from V and 2 bases from J, with 11 bases between. Germline values: CDR1 SGHTA, CDR2 FQGNSA. The CDR3 sequence is 14 residues long. The CDR3 DNA reads TGTGCCAGCAGGCGGACAGCCCCCTACAATGAGCAGTTCTTC. This encodes CASRRTAPYNEQFF.

V gene TRBV6-7 combines with J gene TRBJ1-4, with TRBD1 matching over 7 bases. TRBV6-7 qualifies as an ORF whose function is uncertain. CDR3 length equals 16 residues. V dropped 4 bases and J dropped 3; count of bases not matched to a gene: 8. CDR3 in DNA: TGTGCCAGCAGTTTCTCCAAGGGGGCACCTAATGAAAAACTGTTTTTT. Protein sequence: CASSFSKGAPNEKLFF.

Only a few counts were recorded for this clonotype. The DNA of the CDR3 is TGTGCCAGTGCCGCCGACGCCAACTATGGCTACACCTTC. Its translation: CASAADANYGYTF. The genes are TRBV3-1 and TRBJ1-2; D gene unclear. Germline CDR1 LGHDT, CDR2 YNNKEL (reference sequence). The CDR3 length is 13 residues. V was clipped by 9 bases and J by 2 bases, with 13 bases between them.

This clonotype has a handful of counts. The chain is built from TRBV12-3 or TRBV12-4 and TRBJ1-5; 7 nucleotides match TRBD1. The CDR3 has 17 residues. V trimming: 5 bases; J trimming: 0 bases; junction bases outside the gene matches: 10. The chain's CDR3 is CASSPRDSLYSNQPQHF. In DNA, the CDR3 is TGTGCCAGCAGTCCACGGGACAGCTTGTATAGCAATCAGCCCCAGCATTTT.

The chain combines TRBV7-9 with TRBJ2-3; 8 nucleotides line up with TRBD1. The CDR3 consists of 15 residues. J was trimmed by 6 bases and V by 6 bases; bases with no gene match: 11. Germline CDR1 reads SEHNR; CDR2 reads FQNEAQ (reference sequence). The CDR3 bases are TGTGCCAGCAGTAGAGGCGACAGGGGCGGGGATACGCAGTATTTT. This sequence encodes CASSRGDRGGDTQYF.

This clonotype appeared a few times. This sequence joins TRBV23-1 and TRBJ2-7; TRBD2 matches 9 bases. TRBV23-1 is recorded as an ORF, its role being uncertain. After removal of 3 bases from V and 1 base from J, the junction contained 10 bases not matched to a gene. The CDR3 has 17 residues. The CDR3 here is CASSHNPSGIRSYEQYF. The CDR3 DNA follows: TGCGCCAGCAGTCACAACCCTAGCGGGATAAGGTCCTACGAGCAGTACTTC.

The chain links TRBV2 to TRBJ2-5, with D perhaps TRBD2 (6 bases). This CDR3 has 15 residues. V dropped 3 bases and J dropped 1 base, with 12 bases sitting between them. Germline loops: CDR1 SNHLY, CDR2 FYNNEI. Written as DNA, the CDR3 is TGTGCCAGCAGTGATTCGGGGACTTCCCAAGAGACCCAGTACTTC. This gives the protein CASSDSGTSQETQYF.

Comments on this clonotype: One end of the junction does not line up with germline, which may come from a read error. The chain employs TRBV20-1 and TRBJ2-5, with D hard to call. Germline values: CDR1 DFQATT, CDR2 SNEGSKA (reference sequence). The CDR3 sequence is 13 residues long. CDR3 sequence reads: CRATRSPQETQYF. CDR3 sequence (DNA): TGCAGGGCTACCCGTTCACCACAAGAGACCCAGTACTTC.

In its sample, this clonotype was seen many times. The chain employs TRBV29-1 and TRBJ2-7; unclear D gene. Germline lookup yields CDR1 SQVTM and CDR2 ANQGSEA. Trimming removed 6 bases from V and 3 bases from J, with 9 bases in between. The CDR3 length is 11 residues. The CDR3 protein is CSVRLGYEQYF. CDR3 nucleotide sequence: TGCAGCGTGAGGCTTGGCTACGAGCAGTACTTC.

To note about this clonotype: Being one base from a much bigger clone, this may be a read error. This sequence joins TRBV25-1 and TRBJ1-5, with D possibly matching TRBD1 (5 bases). Germline CDR1 MGHDK, CDR2 SYGVNS. The CDR3 sequence is 14 residues long. The CDR3 protein is CAGSGTVSNQPQHF. In DNA, the CDR3 is TGTGCCGGCAGTGGGACGGTTAGCAATCAGCCCCAGCATTTT.

This chain links TRBV2 with TRBJ1-2, with D maybe TRBD1 (5 bases). The CDR3 loop spans 14 amino acids. The V gene's germline CDR1 is SNHLY and CDR2 FYNNEI. The ends were cut back, 0 bases at V and 6 bases at J, with 11 bases in the middle. DNA of the CDR3: TGTGCCAGCAGTGAAGCAAGGGGATTGAATGGCTACACCTTC. Residues: CASSEARGLNGYTF.

With respect to this clonotype: This may be a read error, as it is one base from a much larger clone. CDR3 sequence reads: CASSYNRVGEQFF. CDR3 in DNA: TGTGCCAGCAGTTACAACAGGGTAGGCGAGCAGTTCTTC. V usage is TRBV6-5 and J usage is TRBJ2-1; possible D gene TRBD1, 6 bases. The germline V and J ends were trimmed by 2 bases and 10 bases, with 12 bases remaining between them. The CDR3 has 13 residues. In germline, CDR1 is MNHEY, CDR2 SVGAGI.